The sequence of this TCR beta chain was determined in a study of T cell repertoires in ileal Crohn's disease. General observations from the study: All patients with clonality above 26.8% had endoscopic recurrence. Clonal expansions were more frequent in active smokers than non-smokers at surgery. High-frequency clones were more common in sorted CD8 than CD4 cells.

TCRdb's table, derived via immunoSEQ multiplex PCR, lists solely in-frame clones and lacks some. The sample carries tens of thousands of clones, about 81% recorded once. Regarding this clone: Its antigen is not identified.

CDR1 and CDR2 from the germline V gene are SNHLY and FYNNEI. The CDR3 is 14 amino acids. V gave up 8 bases and J gave up 4 bases, with 17 bases separating them. The clonotype originates from an adult with Crohn's disease. Sequencing used ileal tissue. The chain recombines TRBV2 with TRBJ2-5; D remains unclear. The CDR3 DNA is TGTGCCAGCGATAAACACAGCCCTCCAGAGACCCAGTACTTC. Amino acids: CASDKHSPPETQYF.